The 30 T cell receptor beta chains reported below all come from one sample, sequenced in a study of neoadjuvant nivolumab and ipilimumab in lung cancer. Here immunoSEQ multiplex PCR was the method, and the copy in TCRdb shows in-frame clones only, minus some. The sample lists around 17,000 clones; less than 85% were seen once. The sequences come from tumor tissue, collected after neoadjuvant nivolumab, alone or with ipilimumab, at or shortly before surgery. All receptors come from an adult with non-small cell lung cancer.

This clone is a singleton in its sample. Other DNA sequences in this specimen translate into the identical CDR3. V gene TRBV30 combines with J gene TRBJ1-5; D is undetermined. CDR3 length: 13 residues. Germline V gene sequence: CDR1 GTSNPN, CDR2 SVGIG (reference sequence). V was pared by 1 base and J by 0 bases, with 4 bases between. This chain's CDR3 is CAWSGDSNQPQHF. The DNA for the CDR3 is TGTGCCTGGAGTGGAGATAGCAATCAGCCCCAGCATTTT.

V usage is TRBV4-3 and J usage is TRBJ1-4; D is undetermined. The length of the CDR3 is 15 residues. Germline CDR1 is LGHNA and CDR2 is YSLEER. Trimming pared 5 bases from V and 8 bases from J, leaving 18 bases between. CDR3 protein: CASSSDPKEREKLFF. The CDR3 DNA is TGCGCCAGCAGCTCGGACCCGAAAGAAAGGGAAAAACTGTTTTTT.

Here the CDR3 DNA reads TGCGCCAGCAGCTGGGGGGGCGCGAGTCGCGGGGAGCTGTTTTTT. Its protein is CASSWGGASRGELFF. J is TRBJ2-2 and V is TRBV5-1, with a weak D call TRBD2 (7 bases). The CDR3 spans 15 residues. V was cut by 3 bases and J by 7 bases, with 16 bases left in between. Per germline, CDR1 SGHRS and CDR2 YFSETQ.

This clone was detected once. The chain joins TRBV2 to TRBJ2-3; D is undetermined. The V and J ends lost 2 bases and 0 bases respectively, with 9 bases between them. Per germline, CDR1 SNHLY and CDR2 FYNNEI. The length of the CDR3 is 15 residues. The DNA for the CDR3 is TGTGCCAGCAGTGAAATTTCTAGGAGCACAGATACGCAGTATTTT. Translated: CASSEISRSTDTQYF.

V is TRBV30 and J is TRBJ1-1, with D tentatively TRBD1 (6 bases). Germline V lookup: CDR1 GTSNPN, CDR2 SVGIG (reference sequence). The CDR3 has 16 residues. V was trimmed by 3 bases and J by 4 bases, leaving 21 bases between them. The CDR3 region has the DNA TGTGCCTGGAGGAGGGGGATAATAGAATCGGGCACTGAAGCTTTCTTT. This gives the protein CAWRRGIIESGTEAFF. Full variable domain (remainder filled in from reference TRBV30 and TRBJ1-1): SQTIHQWPATLVQPVGSPLSLECTVEGTSNPNLYWYRQAAGRGLQLLFYSVGIGQISSEVPQNLSASRPQDRQFILSSKKLLLSDSGFYLCAWRRGIIESGTEAFFGQGTRLTVV.

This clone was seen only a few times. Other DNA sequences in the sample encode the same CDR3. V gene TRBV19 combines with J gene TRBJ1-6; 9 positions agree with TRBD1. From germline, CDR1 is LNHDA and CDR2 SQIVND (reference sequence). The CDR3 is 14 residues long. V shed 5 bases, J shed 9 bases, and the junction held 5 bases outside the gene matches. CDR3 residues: CASSEQGAGSPLHF. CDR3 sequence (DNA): TGTGCCAGTAGTGAACAGGGGGCGGGTTCACCCCTCCACTTT.

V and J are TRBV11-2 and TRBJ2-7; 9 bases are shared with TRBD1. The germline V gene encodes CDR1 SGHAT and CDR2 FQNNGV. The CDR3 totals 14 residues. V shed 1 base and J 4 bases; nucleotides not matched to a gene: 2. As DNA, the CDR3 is TGTGCCAGCAGCTTAGGGACAGGGGAGTACGAGCAGTACTTC. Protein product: CASSLGTGEYEQYF.

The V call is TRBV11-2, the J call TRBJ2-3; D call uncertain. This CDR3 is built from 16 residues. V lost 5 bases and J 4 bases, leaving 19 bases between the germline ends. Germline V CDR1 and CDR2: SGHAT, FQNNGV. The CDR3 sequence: CASSALPSSPADTQYF. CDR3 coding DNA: TGTGCCAGCAGCGCCTTACCCTCCTCTCCGGCAGATACGCAGTATTTT.

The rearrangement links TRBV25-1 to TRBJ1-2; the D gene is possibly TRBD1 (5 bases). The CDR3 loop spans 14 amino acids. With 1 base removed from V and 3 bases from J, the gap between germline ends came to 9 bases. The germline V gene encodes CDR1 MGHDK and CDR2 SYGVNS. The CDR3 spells CASSEWGVDYGYTF. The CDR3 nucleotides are TGTGCCAGCAGTGAATGGGGGGTTGACTATGGCTACACCTTC.

The CDR3 region is CASSLGRGYGYTF. The CDR3 region has the DNA TGTGCCAGCAGTTTGGGCAGGGGGTATGGCTACACCTTC. The rearrangement links TRBV27 to TRBJ1-2; 7 bases map to TRBD1. Germline CDR1 reads MNHEY; CDR2 reads SMNVEV (reference sequence). The V and J ends lost 3 bases and 5 bases, in that order; junction bases with no gene match: 3. The CDR3 is 13 residues long.

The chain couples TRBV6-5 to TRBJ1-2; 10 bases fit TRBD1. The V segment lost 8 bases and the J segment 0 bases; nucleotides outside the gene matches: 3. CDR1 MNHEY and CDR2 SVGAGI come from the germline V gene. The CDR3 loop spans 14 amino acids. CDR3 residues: CASGGTGANYGYTF. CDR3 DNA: TGTGCCAGCGGCGGGACAGGGGCTAACTATGGCTACACCTTC.

The CDR3 DNA reads as TGTGCCAGCAGTGCATTCGGGACAGGGGACTACAATGAGCAGTTCTTC. Protein: CASSAFGTGDYNEQFF. This sequence joins TRBV6-1 and TRBJ2-1; 10 nucleotides match TRBD1. The trim removed 4 bases at V and 3 bases at J, leaving 6 bases unmatched. The CDR3 totals 16 residues. Germline CDR1 and CDR2: MNHNS and SASEGT.

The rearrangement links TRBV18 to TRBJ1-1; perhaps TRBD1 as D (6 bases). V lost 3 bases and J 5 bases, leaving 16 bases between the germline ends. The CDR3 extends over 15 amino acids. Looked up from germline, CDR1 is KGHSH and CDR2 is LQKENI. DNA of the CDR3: TGTGCCAGCTCACCTGCCAGGGGCCGAACGACTGAAGCTTTCTTT. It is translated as CASSPARGRTTEAFF.

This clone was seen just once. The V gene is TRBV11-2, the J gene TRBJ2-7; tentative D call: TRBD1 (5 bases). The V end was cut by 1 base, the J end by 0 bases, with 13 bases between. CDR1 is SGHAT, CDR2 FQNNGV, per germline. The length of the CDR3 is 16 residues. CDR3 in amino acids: CASSLVLDIRSYEQYF. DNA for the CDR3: TGTGCCAGCAGCTTAGTATTGGACATCCGCTCCTACGAGCAGTACTTC.

Written as DNA, the CDR3 is TGTGCCAGCAGCTCCCCCGGGAGGACTAATGAAAAACTGTTTTTT. Translating gives CASSSPGRTNEKLFF. This chain joins TRBV5-6 and TRBJ1-4; no clear D gene. V was pared by 3 bases and J by 2 bases, with 11 bases between. This CDR3 region has 15 residues. From germline, CDR1 is SGHDT and CDR2 YYEEEE.

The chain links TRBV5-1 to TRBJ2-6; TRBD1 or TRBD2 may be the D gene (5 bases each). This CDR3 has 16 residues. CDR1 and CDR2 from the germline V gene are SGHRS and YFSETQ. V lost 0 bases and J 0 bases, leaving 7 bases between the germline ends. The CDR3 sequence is CASSLEGSSGANVLTF. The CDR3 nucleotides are TGCGCCAGCAGCTTGGAGGGGAGCTCTGGGGCCAACGTCCTGACTTTC.

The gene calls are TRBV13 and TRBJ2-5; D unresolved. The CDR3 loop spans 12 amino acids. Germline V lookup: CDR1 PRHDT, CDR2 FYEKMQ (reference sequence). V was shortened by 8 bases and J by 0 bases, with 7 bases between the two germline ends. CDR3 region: CASASYQETQYF. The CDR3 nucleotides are TGTGCCAGCGCATCCTACCAAGAGACCCAGTACTTC.

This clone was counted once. In nucleotides, the CDR3 is TGCGCCAGCAGCCGCGACATCTTATCAGGGGCGAACACCGGGGAGCTGTTTTTT. This translates into CASSRDILSGANTGELFF. The chain carries TRBV4-3 and TRBJ2-2; D might be TRBD1 (6 bases). V dropped 4 bases and J dropped 0 bases, with 18 bases sitting between them. This CDR3 region has 18 residues. CDR1 and CDR2 from the germline V gene are LGHNA and YSLEER.

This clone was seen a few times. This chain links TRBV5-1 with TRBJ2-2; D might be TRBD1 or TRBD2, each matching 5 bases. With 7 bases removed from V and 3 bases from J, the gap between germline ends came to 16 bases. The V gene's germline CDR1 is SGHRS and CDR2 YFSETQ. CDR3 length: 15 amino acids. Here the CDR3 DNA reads TGCGCCAGCGCCCGAGGGGCCGCGGACACCGGGGAGCTGTTTTTT. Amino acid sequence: CASARGAADTGELFF.

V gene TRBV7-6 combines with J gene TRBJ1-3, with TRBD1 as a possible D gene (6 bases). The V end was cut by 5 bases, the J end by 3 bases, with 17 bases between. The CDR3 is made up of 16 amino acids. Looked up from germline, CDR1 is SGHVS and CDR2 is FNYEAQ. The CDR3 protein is CASSRRPGALGNTIYF. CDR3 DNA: TGTGCCAGCAGCCGGCGGCCGGGGGCGCTTGGAAACACCATATATTTT.

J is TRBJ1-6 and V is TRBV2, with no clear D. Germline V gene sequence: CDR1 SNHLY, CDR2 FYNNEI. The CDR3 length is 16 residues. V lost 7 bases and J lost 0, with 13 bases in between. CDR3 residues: CASKPAWSSYNSPLHF. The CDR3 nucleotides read TGTGCCAGCAAGCCGGCCTGGAGCTCCTATAATTCACCCCTCCACTTT.

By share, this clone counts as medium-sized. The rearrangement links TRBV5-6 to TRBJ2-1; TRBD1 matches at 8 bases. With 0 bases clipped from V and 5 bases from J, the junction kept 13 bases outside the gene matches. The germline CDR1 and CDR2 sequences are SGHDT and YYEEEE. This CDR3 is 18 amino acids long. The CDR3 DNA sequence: TGTGCCAGCAGCTTGGGGCCAGGGGGCCTACCAAAGGACAATGAGCAGTTCTTC. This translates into CASSLGPGGLPKDNEQFF. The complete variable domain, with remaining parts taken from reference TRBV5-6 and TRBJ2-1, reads DAGVTQSPTHLIKTRGQQVTLRCSPKSGHDTVSWYQQALGQGPQFIFQYYEEEERQRGNFPDRFSGHQFPNYSSELNVNALLLGDSALYLCASSLGPGGLPKDNEQFFGPGTRLTVL.

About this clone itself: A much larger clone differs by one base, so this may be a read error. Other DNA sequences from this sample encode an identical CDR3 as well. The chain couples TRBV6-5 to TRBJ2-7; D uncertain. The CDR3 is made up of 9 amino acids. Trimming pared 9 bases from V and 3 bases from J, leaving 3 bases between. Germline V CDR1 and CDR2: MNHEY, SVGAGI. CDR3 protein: CASDYEQYF. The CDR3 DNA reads TGTGCCAGTGACTACGAGCAGTACTTC.

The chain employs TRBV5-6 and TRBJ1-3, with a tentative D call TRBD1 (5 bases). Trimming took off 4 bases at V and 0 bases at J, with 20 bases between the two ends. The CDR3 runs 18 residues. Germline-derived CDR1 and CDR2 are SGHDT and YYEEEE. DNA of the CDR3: TGTGCCAGCAGCCCGGACAAGGGTGTTCGAAGCTCTGGAAACACCATATATTTT. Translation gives CASSPDKGVRSSGNTIYF.

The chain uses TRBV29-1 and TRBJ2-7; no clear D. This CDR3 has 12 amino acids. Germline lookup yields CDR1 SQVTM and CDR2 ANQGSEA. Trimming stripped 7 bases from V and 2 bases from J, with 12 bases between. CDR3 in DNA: TGCAGCGCCGGGTGGGGTGCCTACGAGCAGTACTTC. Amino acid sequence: CSAGWGAYEQYF.

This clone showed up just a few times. CDR3 in DNA: TGTGCCACCAGCAGAGATCCCCGGTGGTATCGCGAAAAACTGTTTTTT. Amino acid sequence: CATSRDPRWYREKLFF. This chain connects TRBV15 to TRBJ1-4; D is unclear. There are 16 residues in the CDR3. V lost 0 bases to trimming and J lost 8 bases, with 16 bases between them. Germline values: CDR1 LNHNV, CDR2 YYDKDF (reference sequence). Looking up the rest from reference TRBV15 and TRBJ1-4 gives the full variable domain: DAMVIQNPRYQVTQFGKPVTLSCSQTLNHNVMYWYQQKSSQAPKLLFHYYDKDFNNEADTPDNFQSRRPNTSFCFLDIRSPGLGDTAMYLCATSRDPRWYREKLFFGSGTQLSVL.

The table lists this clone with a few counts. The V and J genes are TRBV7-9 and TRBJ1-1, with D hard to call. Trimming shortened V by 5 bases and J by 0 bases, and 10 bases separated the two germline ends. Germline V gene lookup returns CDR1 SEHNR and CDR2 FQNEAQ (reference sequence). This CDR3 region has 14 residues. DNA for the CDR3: TGTGCCAGCAGCCTCGGGCGGTTGAACACTGAAGCTTTCTTT. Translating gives CASSLGRLNTEAFF.

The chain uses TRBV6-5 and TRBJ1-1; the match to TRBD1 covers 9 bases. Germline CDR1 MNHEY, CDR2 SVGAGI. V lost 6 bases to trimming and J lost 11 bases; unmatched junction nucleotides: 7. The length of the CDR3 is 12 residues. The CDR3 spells CASRRTGEDAFF. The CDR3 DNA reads TGTGCCAGCAGACGGACAGGGGAGGATGCTTTCTTT.

As DNA, the CDR3 is TGTGCCAGCAGTGTGGGGGCAGCAGACTATGGCTACACCTTC. Amino acids: CASSVGAADYGYTF. The J gene is TRBJ1-2, the V gene TRBV5-6, with D perhaps matching TRBD1 (6 bases). The ends were cut back, 5 bases at V and 3 bases at J, with 14 bases in the middle. Germline V gives CDR1 SGHDT, CDR2 YYEEEE. This CDR3 comprises 14 residues.

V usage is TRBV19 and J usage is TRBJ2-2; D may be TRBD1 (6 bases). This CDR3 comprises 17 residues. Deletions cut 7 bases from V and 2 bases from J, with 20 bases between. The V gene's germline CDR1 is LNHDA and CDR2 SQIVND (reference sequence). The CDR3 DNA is TGTGCCAGTAATAATTACCCGGTACAGGGCAACACCGGGGAGCTGTTTTTT. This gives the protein CASNNYPVQGNTGELFF.